Shown below are 25 T cell receptor beta chains from a single sample sequenced in a study of cytomegalovirus exposure and HLA in healthy donors. Method: immunoSEQ multiplex PCR; TCRdb's copy keeps in-frame clones and lacks some. The sample carries around 250,000 clones, about 90% recorded once. Sequencing was performed on PBMCs. The source of these receptors is a woman between 18 and 29 years old in good health and CMV-seronegative.

The chain links TRBV5-1 to TRBJ1-2, with 10 bases lining up with TRBD1. This CDR3 is built from 15 residues. Germline lookup yields CDR1 SGHRS and CDR2 YFSETQ. Trimming took 0 bases from V and 7 from J; bases not matched to a gene: 6. In DNA form, the CDR3 reads TGCGCCAGCAGCTTGGTAGAGACAGGGGGCGGTGGCTACACCTTC. This gives the protein CASSLVETGGGGYTF.

V and J are TRBV27 and TRBJ2-7, with no clear D. The CDR3 is 14 amino acids. Trimming removed 0 bases from V and 3 bases from J, with 9 bases in between. In germline, CDR1 is MNHEY, CDR2 SMNVEV (reference sequence). CDR3 protein: CASSLSQAGYEQYV. In nucleotides, the CDR3 is TGTGCCAGCAGTTTATCCCAGGCCGGCTACGAGCAGTACGTC.

The genes are TRBV5-1 and TRBJ2-5; 8 bases fit TRBD2. In germline, CDR1 is SGHRS, CDR2 YFSETQ. The V segment lost 0 bases and the J segment 1 base; nucleotides outside the gene matches: 5. The CDR3 consists of 16 residues. For the CDR3, the DNA is TGCGCCAGCAGCTTGGCCTTAGCGGGGTTCCAAGAGACCCAGTACTTC. It translates to CASSLALAGFQETQYF.

The chain couples TRBV5-1 to TRBJ1-1; 12 positions match TRBD1. In germline, CDR1 is SGHRS, CDR2 YFSETQ. CDR3 length equals 18 residues. J was trimmed by 0 bases and V by 0 bases; bases with no gene match: 6. DNA of the CDR3: TGCGCCAGCAGCTTGGCCCCGGGACAGGGGGCTTTGAACACTGAAGCTTTCTTT. Translation: CASSLAPGQGALNTEAFF.

The CDR3 DNA sequence: TGTGCCAGCCGGGTCGGGACTAACACTGAAGCTTTCTTT. It encodes CASRVGTNTEAFF. This chain uses TRBV11-2 with TRBJ1-1; D is possibly TRBD1 (5 bases). V was shortened by 8 bases and J by 2 bases, with 12 bases between the two germline ends. Germline V gene sequence: CDR1 SGHAT, CDR2 FQNNGV. This CDR3 contains 13 residues.

This chain's CDR3 is CASSSDSYGYTF. The CDR3 nucleotides read TGTGCCAGCAGTTCGGACAGCTATGGCTACACCTTC. This rearrangement joins TRBV5-6 to TRBJ1-2; D is perhaps TRBD1 (6 bases). Looked up from germline, CDR1 is SGHDT and CDR2 is YYEEEE. V was trimmed by 5 bases and J by 4 bases, leaving 9 bases between them. The CDR3 extends over 12 amino acids.

This chain's CDR3 is CASTSPPGDSNQPQHF. The CDR3 region has the DNA TGCGCCAGCACCTCCCCCCCAGGGGATAGCAATCAGCCCCAGCATTTT. V and J are TRBV5-1 and TRBJ1-5; D may be TRBD1 (6 bases). This CDR3 has 16 amino acids. The germline V gene has CDR1 SGHRS and CDR2 YFSETQ. Trimming took off 6 bases at V and 0 bases at J, with 16 bases between the two ends.

The chain couples TRBV5-1 to TRBJ1-2, with 9 bases identical to TRBD1. This CDR3 contains 15 residues. Per germline, CDR1 SGHRS and CDR2 YFSETQ. V shed 0 bases and J 5 bases; nucleotides not matched to a gene: 5. The CDR3 here is CASSLAPGQGYGYTF. The CDR3 coding sequence is TGCGCCAGCAGCTTGGCCCCGGGACAGGGATATGGCTACACCTTC. Full variable domain (outside the CDR3, taken from reference TRBV5-1 and TRBJ1-2): KAGVTQTPRYLIKTRGQQVTLSCSPISGHRSVSWYQQTPGQGLQFLFEYFSETQRNKGNFPGRFSGRQFSNSRSEMNVSTLELGDSALYLCASSLAPGQGYGYTFGSGTRLTVV.

The genes are TRBV28 and TRBJ1-5; perhaps TRBD1 as D (5 bases). The CDR3 contains 16 residues. The germline gives CDR1 MDHEN, CDR2 SYDVKM. V lost 3 bases and J 1 base, leaving 13 bases between the germline ends. In nucleotides, the CDR3 is TGTGCCAGCAGTTTTTTAGGGGTTGAAAGCAATCAGCCCCAGCATTTT. Translation: CASSFLGVESNQPQHF.

This clone has just a few counts. The DNA of the CDR3 is TGTGCCAGCAGCTTGGGCTACGACACTGAAGCTTTCTTT. It codes for CASSLGYDTEAFF. The chain links TRBV11-3 to TRBJ1-1, with no clear D. There are 13 residues in the CDR3. V gave up 3 bases and J gave up 3 bases, with 8 bases separating them. Germline V gene data show CDR1 as SGHNT and CDR2 as YENEEA.

The gene calls are TRBV11-3 and TRBJ2-1; TRBD2 aligns across 11 bases. Trimming removed 1 base from V and 5 bases from J; junction bases left unmatched: 10. Germline lookup yields CDR1 SGHNT and CDR2 YENEEA. The CDR3 has 18 amino acids. In DNA, the CDR3 is TGTGCCAGCAGCTTAGGGGCTAGCGGGGGGCCGTGGGACAATGAGCAGTTCTTC. Protein product: CASSLGASGGPWDNEQFF.

This chain connects TRBV7-9 to TRBJ1-4; possibly TRBD1 for D (5 bases). The CDR3 has 16 residues. Germline CDR1 and CDR2: SEHNR and FQNEAQ (reference sequence). Deletions cut 4 bases from V and 5 bases from J, with 17 bases between. The CDR3, as DNA: TGTGCCAGCAGCTCTTATGACGTGACAGTGAATGAAAAACTGTTTTTT. Its translation is CASSSYDVTVNEKLFF.

The gene calls are TRBV10-2 and TRBJ1-5; D is perhaps TRBD1 (5 bases). Germline V gene lookup returns CDR1 WSHSY and CDR2 SAAADI. Between the trimmed V and J ends, which lost 2 bases and 3 bases, there was a span of 8 bases. This CDR3 has 14 amino acids. This chain's CDR3 is CASSEVDINQPQHF. In DNA form, the CDR3 reads TGCGCCAGCAGTGAGGTGGACATCAATCAGCCCCAGCATTTT.

The gene calls are TRBV6-5 and TRBJ2-5, with TRBD2 as a possible D gene (5 bases). The V gene lost 0 bases and the J gene lost 2 bases, with 7 bases spanning the gap. This CDR3 comprises 14 residues. CDR1 is MNHEY, CDR2 SVGAGI, per germline. In DNA, the CDR3 is TGTGCCAGCAGTTACTCCCGGGGTCAAGAGACCCAGTACTTC. Translated, it gives CASSYSRGQETQYF.

The J gene is TRBJ1-1, the V gene TRBV9; 8 bases align to TRBD1. The CDR3 runs 15 residues. Trimming took 3 bases from V and 7 from J; bases not matched to a gene: 11. The V gene's germline CDR1 is SGDLS and CDR2 YYNGEE. The CDR3 here is CASSARPRGQGEAFF. CDR3 in DNA: TGTGCCAGCAGCGCCCGACCCAGGGGGCAGGGTGAAGCTTTCTTT. The whole variable domain, filled in from reference TRBV9 and TRBJ1-1, reads DSGVTQTPKHLITATGQRVTLRCSPRSGDLSVYWYQQSLDQGLQFLIQYYNGEERAKGNILERFSAQQFPDLHSELNLSSLELGDSALYFCASSARPRGQGEAFFGQGTRLTVV.

The genes are TRBV6-5 and TRBJ1-5; 8 bases agree with TRBD1. Per germline, CDR1 MNHEY and CDR2 SVGAGI. V was clipped by 7 bases and J by 5 bases; unmatched bases: 10. The CDR3 length is 15 residues. The CDR3 loop reads CASTRGTGGDQPQHF. DNA for the CDR3: TGTGCCAGCACGAGAGGGACAGGTGGAGATCAGCCCCAGCATTTT.

The chain links TRBV7-2 to TRBJ2-7, with a weak D call TRBD2 (5 bases). The germline V gene encodes CDR1 SGHTA and CDR2 FQGNSA. V gave up 1 base and J gave up 3 bases, with 10 bases separating them. The CDR3 runs 14 residues. The CDR3, as DNA: TGTGCCAGCAGCTTAGTCGAGAGGGACTACGAGCAGTACGTC. Translated, it gives CASSLVERDYEQYV.

The rearrangement uses TRBV6-6 and TRBJ1-6; D may be TRBD1 (5 bases). CDR3 length equals 14 residues. Germline CDR1 MNHNY, CDR2 SVGAGI (reference sequence). Between the trimmed V and J ends, which lost 5 bases and 8 bases, there was a span of 13 bases. In nucleotides, the CDR3 is TGTGCCAGCAGTCTCGGGACTCCCTATTCACCCCTCCACTTT. Its translation is CASSLGTPYSPLHF.

This chain connects TRBV5-1 to TRBJ1-1; TRBD1 aligns across 8 bases. The trim removed 4 bases at V and 6 bases at J, leaving 8 bases unmatched. The germline V gene encodes CDR1 SGHRS and CDR2 YFSETQ. The CDR3 runs 14 residues. This chain's CDR3 is CASSTDREFAEAFF. DNA for the CDR3: TGCGCCAGCAGCACGGACAGGGAATTCGCTGAAGCTTTCTTT.

The chain links TRBV28 to TRBJ2-7, with D perhaps TRBD1 (5 bases). The CDR3 totals 15 residues. V shed 5 bases and J shed 3 bases, with 17 bases lying between them. Germline CDR1 reads MDHEN; CDR2 reads SYDVKM. The DNA of the CDR3 is TGTGCCAGCAGTGGAGATGACAGAGTTCTCTACGAGCAGTACTTC. It codes for CASSGDDRVLYEQYF.

The CDR3 reads CATSRDLPGVQPQHF. CDR3 DNA: TGTGCCACCAGCAGAGATCTACCAGGGGTTCAGCCCCAGCATTTT. V is TRBV15 and J is TRBJ1-5; D possibly corresponds to TRBD1 (6 bases). This CDR3 is 15 amino acids long. The V end was cut by 0 bases, the J end by 6 bases, with 12 bases between. Germline V gene data show CDR1 as LNHNV and CDR2 as YYDKDF (reference sequence).

This clone came up once. The V and J genes are TRBV5-4 and TRBJ2-3, with 9 bases that match TRBD2. The CDR3 runs 17 residues. Germline assignment: CDR1 SGHNT and CDR2 YYREEE (reference sequence). Trimming at V came to 4 bases and at J to 1 base, leaving 10 bases not matched to a gene. The CDR3 bases are TGTGCCAGCAGCGTACTCCTAGCGGGGCCAGGCACAGATACGCAGTATTTT. Its translation is CASSVLLAGPGTDTQYF.

The chain uses TRBV27 and TRBJ2-3; TRBD2 matches 8 bases. The CDR3 is 16 amino acids. The trim removed 2 bases at V and 4 bases at J, leaving 8 bases unmatched. Germline V gene lookup returns CDR1 MNHEY and CDR2 SMNVEV (reference sequence). The CDR3 region has the DNA TGTGCCAGCAGTTTAACCAGCGGGGGTGTGGCAGATACGCAGTATTTT. Translation gives CASSLTSGGVADTQYF.

The rearrangement joins TRBV28 to TRBJ2-1; the D is unclear. Germline lookup yields CDR1 MDHEN and CDR2 SYDVKM. Trimming cost V 6 bases and J 6 bases, with 6 bases left between them. This CDR3 contains 11 residues. The DNA of the CDR3 is TGTGCCAGCAGGACACTCAATGAGCAGTTCTTC. This codes for CASRTLNEQFF.

This chain joins TRBV27 and TRBJ1-5; D is unclear. V was clipped by 2 bases and J by 4 bases, with 6 bases between them. The germline gives CDR1 MNHEY, CDR2 SMNVEV (reference sequence). This CDR3 has 13 residues. CDR3 coding DNA: TGTGCCAGCAGTTTAGACGGGAATCAGCCCCAGCATTTT. It codes for CASSLDGNQPQHF.